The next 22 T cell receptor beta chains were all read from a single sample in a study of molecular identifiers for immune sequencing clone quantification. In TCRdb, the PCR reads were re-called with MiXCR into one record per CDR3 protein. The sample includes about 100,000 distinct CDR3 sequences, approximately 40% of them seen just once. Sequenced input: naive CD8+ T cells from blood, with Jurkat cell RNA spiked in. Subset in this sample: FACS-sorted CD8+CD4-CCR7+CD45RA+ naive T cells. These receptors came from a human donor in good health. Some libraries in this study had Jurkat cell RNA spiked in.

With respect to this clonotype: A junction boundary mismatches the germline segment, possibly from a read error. The CDR3 spells CSAKGGTSSSEQYF. The CDR3 nucleotides read TGCAGCGCGAAGGGGGGGACTAGTTCCTCCGAGCAGTACTTC. V usage is TRBV29-1 and J usage is TRBJ2-7; 8 bases are shared with TRBD2. Germline V gives CDR1 SQVTM, CDR2 ANQGSEA. The CDR3 runs 14 residues.

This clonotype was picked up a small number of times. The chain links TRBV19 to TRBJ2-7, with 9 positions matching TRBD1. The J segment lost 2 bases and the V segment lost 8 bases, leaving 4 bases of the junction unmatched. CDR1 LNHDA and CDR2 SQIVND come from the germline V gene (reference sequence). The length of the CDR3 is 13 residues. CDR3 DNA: TGTGCCAGTGGGACAGGGCCTACCTACGAGCAGTACTTC. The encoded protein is CASGTGPTYEQYF.

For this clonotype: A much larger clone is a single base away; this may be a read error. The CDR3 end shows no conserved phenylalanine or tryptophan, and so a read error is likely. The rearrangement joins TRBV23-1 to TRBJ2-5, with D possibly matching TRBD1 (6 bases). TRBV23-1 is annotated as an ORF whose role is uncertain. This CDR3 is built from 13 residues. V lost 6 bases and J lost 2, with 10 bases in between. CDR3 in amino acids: CASSPGQQETQYY. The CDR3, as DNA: TGCGCCAGCAGCCCAGGACAGCAAGAGACCCAGTACTAC.

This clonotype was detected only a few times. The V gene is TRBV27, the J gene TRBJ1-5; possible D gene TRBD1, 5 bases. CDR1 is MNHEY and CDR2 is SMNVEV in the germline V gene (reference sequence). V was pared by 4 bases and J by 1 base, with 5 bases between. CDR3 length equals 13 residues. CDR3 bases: TGTGCCAGCAGTTACAGGAGCAATCAGCCCCAGCATTTT. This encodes CASSYRSNQPQHF.

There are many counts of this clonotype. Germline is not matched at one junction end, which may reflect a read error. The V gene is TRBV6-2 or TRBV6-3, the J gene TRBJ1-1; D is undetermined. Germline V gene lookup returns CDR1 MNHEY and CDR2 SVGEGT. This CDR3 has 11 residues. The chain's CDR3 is CASSYPEQDNF. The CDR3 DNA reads TGTGCCAGCAGTTACCCGGAGCAGGATAATTTT.

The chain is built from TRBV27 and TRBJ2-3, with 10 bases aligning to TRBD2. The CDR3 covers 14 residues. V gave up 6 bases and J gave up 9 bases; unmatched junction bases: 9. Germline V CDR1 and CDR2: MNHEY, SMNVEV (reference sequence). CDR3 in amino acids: CASRLAGGGRTQYF. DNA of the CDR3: TGTGCCAGCAGGTTAGCGGGAGGAGGTAGGACGCAGTATTTT.

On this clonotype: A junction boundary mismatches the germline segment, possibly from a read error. The CDR3 region has the DNA TGTACCAGCAGCCGAGGGAACAATGAGCAGTTCTTC. Translating gives CTSSRGNNEQFF. This sequence joins TRBV28 and TRBJ2-1; perhaps TRBD2 as D (5 bases). The CDR3 extends over 12 amino acids. Germline lookup yields CDR1 MDHEN and CDR2 SYDVKM.

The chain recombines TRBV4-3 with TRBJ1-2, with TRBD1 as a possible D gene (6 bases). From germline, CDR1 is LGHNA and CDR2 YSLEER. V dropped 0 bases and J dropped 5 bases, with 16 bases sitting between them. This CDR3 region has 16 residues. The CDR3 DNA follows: TGCGCCAGCAGCCAAGATGGGCAGGGGAATCGGTATGGCTACACCTTC. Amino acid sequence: CASSQDGQGNRYGYTF.

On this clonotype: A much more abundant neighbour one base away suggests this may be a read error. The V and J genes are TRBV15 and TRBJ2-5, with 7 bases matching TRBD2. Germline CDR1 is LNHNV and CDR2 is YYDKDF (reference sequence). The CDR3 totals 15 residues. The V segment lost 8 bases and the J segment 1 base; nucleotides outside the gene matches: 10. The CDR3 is CATGIAGHIQETQYF. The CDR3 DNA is TGTGCCACCGGCATAGCGGGTCATATCCAAGAGACCCAGTACTTC.

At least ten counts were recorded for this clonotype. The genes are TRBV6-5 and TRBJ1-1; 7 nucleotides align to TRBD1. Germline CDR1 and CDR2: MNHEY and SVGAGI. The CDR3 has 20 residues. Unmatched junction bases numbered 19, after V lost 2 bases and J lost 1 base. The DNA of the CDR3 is TGTGCCAGCAGTTACCCCGAGCACAGGGACAGAAAACATGAGAACACTGAAGCTTTCTTT. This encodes CASSYPEHRDRKHENTEAFF.

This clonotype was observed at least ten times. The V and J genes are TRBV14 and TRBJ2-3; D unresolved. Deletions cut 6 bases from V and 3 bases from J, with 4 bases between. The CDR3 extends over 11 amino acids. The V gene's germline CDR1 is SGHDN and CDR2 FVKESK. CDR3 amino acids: CASRGTDTQYF. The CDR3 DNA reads TGTGCCAGCAGGGGTACAGATACGCAGTATTTT.

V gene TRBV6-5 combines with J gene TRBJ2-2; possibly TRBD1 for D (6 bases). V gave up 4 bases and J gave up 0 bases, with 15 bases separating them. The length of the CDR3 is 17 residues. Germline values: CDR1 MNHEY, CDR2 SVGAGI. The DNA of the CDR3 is TGTGCCAGCAGTTTGCCCCGGGACAAAGCGAACACCGGGGAGCTGTTTTTT. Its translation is CASSLPRDKANTGELFF.

CDR3 nucleotide sequence: TGTGCCAGCAGCTTAGGGTCCGGGACTAGCGGGAGGGCCAGGTTCCCAGATACGCAGTATTTT. It yields the protein CASSLGSGTSGRARFPDTQYF. The chain recombines TRBV7-6 with TRBJ2-3; 16 positions agree with TRBD2. CDR3 length equals 21 residues. The V segment lost 1 base and the J segment 4 bases; nucleotides outside the gene matches: 14. Per the germline V gene, CDR1 is SGHVS and CDR2 is FNYEAQ.

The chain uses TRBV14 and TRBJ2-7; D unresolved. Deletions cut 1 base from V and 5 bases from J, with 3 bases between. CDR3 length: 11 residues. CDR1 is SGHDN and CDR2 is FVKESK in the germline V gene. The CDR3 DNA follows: TGTGCCAGCAGCCAAGGGAACGAGCAGTACTTC. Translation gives CASSQGNEQYF.

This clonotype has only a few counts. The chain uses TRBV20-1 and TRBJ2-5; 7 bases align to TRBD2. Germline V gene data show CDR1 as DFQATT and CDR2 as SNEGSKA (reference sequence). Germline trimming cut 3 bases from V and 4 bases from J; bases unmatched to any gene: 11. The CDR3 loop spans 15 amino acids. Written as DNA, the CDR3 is TGCAGTGCTAGCCACAGAGCGGGAAAGAGAGAGACCCAGTACTTC. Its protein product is CSASHRAGKRETQYF.

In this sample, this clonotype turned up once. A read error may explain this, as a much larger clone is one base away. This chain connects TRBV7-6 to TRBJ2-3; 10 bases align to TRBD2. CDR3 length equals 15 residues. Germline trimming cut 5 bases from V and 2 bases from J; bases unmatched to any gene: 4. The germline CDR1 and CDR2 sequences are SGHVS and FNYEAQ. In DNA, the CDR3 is TGTGCCAGCAGCAAGACTAGCGGGCACACAGATACGCAGTATTTT. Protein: CASSKTSGHTDTQYF.

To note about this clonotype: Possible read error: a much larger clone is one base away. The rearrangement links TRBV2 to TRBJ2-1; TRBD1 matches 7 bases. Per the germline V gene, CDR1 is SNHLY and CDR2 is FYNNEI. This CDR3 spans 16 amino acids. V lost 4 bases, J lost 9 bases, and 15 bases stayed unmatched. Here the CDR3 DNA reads TGTGCCAGCAGTGGTTCCGGGACAGCCATGAGCACTGAGCAGTTCTTC. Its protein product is CASSGSGTAMSTEQFF.

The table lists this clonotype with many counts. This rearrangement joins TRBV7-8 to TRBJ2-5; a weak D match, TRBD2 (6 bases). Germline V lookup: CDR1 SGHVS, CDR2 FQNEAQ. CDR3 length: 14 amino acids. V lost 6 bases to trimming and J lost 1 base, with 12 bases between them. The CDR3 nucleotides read TGTGCCAGCAGTTTACTAGCTACCCAAGAGACCCAGTACTTC. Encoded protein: CASSLLATQETQYF.

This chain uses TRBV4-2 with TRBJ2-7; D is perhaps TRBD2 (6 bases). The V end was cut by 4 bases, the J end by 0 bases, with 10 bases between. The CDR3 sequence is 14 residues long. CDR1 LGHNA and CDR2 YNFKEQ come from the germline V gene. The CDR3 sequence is CASSPAGLSYEQYF. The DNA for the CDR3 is TGTGCCAGCAGCCCAGCGGGCCTCTCCTACGAGCAGTACTTC.

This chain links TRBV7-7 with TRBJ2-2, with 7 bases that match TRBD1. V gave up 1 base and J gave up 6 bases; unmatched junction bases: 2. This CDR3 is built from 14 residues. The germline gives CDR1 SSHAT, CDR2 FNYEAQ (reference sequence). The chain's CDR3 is CASSLDRGSGELFF. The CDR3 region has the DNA TGTGCCAGCAGCTTAGACAGGGGCTCCGGGGAGCTGTTTTTT.

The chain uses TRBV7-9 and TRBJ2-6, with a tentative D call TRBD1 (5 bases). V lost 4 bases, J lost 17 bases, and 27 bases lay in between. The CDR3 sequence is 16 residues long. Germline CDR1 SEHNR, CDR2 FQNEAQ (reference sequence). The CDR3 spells CASSSPRNTGANDMTF. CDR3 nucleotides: TGTGCCAGCAGCTCACCAAGGAACACTGGGGCCAACGACATGACTTTC.

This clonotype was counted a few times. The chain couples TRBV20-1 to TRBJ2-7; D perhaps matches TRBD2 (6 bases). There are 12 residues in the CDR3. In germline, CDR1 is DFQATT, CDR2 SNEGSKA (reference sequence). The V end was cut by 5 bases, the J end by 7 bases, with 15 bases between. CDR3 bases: TGCAGTGCTCCGGGACTGGAAGGGGAGCAGTACTTC. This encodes CSAPGLEGEQYF.